The subject of this entry is one TCR beta chain. Its antigen is currently unknown. TCRdb itself ran the reads through MiXCR, one entry per CDR3 protein. The table includes about 530,000 distinct CDR3 sequences, less than 30% detected once. The data belong to a study of T cell repertoires in cytomegalovirus infection. Study-wide background: Both a matching HLA type and CMV infection were indicated by public TCR beta signatures.

This CDR3 spans 14 amino acids. Trimming took off 6 bases at V and 3 bases at J, with 10 bases between the two ends. Germline V gene data show CDR1 as KGHDR and CDR2 as SFDVKD. The study's findings and limits: Frequencies of public TCR beta families were cumulated, and this identified carriers of CMV plus the relevant HLA.

The TCR sequence derives from a human donor in good health (CMV status not recorded). Some clones in this sample may be carry-over from other donors' samples. The material sequenced was PBMCs. The V call is TRBV24-1, the J call TRBJ2-2; unclear D gene. CDR3 sequence (DNA): TGTGCCACCAGTAGAGAGGTCCACACCGGGGAGCTGTTTTTT. It translates to CATSREVHTGELFF.